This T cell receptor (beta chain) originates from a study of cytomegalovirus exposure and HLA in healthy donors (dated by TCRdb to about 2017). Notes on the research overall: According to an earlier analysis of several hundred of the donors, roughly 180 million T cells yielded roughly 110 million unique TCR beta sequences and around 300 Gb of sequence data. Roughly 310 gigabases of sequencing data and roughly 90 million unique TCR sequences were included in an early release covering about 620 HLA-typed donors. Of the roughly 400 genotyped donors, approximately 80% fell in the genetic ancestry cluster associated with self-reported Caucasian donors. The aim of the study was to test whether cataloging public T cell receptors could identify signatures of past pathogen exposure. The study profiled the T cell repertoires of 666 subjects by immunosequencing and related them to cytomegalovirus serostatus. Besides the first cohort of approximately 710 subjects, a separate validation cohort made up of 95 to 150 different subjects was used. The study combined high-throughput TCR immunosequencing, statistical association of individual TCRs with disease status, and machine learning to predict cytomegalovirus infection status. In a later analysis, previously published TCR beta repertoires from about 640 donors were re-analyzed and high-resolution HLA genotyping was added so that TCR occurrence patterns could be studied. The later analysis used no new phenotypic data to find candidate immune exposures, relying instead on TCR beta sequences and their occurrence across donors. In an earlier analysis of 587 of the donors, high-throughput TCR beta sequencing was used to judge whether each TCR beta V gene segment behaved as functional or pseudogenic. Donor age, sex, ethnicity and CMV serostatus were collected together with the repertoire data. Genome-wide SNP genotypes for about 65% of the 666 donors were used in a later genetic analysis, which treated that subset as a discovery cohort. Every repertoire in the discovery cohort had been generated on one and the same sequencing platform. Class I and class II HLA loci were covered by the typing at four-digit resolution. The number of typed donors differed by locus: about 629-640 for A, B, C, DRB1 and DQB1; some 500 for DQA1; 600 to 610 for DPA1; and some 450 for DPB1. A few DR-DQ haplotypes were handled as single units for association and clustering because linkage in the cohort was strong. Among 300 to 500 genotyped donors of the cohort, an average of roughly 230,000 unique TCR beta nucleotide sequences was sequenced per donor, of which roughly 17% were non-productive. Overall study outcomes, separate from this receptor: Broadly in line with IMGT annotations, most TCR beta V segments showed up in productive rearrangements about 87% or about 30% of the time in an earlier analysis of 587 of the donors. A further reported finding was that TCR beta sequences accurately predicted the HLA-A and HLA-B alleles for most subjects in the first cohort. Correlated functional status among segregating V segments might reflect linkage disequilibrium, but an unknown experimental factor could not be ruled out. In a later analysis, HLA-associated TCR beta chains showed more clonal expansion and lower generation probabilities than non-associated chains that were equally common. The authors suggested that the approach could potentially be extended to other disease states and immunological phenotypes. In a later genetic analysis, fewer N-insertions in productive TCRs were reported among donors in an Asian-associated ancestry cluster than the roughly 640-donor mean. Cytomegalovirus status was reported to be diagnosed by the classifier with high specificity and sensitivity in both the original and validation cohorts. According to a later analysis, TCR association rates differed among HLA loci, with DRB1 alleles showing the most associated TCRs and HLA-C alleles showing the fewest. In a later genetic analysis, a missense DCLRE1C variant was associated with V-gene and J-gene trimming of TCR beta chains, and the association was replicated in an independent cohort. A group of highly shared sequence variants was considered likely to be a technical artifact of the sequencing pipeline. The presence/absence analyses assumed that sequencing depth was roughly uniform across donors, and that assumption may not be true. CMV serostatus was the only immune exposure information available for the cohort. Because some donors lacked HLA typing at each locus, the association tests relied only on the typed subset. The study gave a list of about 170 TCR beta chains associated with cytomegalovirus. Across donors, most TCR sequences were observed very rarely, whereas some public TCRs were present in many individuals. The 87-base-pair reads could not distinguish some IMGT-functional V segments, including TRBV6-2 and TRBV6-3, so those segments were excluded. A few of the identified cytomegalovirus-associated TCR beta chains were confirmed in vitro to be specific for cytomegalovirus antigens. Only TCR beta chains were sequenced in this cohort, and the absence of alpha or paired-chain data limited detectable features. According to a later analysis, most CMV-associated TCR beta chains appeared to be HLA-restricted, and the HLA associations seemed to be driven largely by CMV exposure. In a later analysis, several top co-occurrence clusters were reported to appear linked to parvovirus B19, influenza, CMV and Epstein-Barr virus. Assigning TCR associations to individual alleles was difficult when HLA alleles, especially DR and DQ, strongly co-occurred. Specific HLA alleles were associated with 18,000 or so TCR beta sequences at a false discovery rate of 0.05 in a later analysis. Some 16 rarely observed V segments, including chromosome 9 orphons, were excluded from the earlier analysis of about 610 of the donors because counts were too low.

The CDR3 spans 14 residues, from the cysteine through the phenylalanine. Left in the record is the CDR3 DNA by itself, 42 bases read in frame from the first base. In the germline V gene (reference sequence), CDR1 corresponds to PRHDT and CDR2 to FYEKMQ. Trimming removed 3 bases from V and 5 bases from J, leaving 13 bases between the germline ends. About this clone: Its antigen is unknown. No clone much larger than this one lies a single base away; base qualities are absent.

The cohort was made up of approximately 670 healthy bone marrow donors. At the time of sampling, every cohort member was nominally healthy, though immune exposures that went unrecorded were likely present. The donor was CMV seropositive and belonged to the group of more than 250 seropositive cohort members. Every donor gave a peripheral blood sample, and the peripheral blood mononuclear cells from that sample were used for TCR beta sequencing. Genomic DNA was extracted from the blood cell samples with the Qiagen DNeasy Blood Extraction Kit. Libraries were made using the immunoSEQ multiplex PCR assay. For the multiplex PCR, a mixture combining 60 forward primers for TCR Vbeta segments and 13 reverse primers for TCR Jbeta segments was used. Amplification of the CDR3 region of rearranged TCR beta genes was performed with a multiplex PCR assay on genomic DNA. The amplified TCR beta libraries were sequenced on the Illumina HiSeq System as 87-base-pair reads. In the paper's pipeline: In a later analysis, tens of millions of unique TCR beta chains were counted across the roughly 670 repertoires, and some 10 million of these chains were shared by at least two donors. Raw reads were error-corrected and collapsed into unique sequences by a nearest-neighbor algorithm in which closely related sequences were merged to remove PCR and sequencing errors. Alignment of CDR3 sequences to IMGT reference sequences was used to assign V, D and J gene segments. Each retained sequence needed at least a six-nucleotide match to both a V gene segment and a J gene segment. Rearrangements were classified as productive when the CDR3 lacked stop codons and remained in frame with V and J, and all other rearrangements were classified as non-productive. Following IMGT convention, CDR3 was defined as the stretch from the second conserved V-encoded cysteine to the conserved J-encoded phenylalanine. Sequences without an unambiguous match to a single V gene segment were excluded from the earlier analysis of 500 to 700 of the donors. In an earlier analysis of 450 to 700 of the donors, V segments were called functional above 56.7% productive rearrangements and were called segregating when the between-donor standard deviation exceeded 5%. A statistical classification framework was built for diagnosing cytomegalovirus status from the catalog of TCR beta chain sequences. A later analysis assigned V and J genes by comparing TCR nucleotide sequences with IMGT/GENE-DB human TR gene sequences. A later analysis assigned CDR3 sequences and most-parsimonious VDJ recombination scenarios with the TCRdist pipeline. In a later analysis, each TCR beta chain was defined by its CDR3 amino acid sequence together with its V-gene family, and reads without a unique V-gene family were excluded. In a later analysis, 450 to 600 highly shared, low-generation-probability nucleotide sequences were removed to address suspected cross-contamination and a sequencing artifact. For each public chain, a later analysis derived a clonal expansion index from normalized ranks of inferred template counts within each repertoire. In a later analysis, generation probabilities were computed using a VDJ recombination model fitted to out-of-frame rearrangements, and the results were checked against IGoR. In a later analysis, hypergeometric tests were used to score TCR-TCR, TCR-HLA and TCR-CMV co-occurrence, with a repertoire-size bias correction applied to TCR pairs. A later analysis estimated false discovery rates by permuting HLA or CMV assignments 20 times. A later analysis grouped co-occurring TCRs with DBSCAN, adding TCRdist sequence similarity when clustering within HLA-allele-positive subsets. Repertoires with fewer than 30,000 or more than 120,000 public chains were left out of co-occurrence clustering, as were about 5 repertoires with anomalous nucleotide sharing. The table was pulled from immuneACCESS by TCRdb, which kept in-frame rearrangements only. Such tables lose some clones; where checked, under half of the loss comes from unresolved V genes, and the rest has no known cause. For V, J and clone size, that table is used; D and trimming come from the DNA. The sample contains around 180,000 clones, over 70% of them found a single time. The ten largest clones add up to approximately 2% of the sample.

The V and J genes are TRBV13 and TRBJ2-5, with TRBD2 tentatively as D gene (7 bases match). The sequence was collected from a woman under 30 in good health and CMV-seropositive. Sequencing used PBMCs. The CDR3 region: CASSFGGPGETQYF. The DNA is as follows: TGTGCCAGCAGCTTCGGGGGGCCAGGGGAGACCCAGTACTTC.